The sequence of this T cell receptor (beta chain) was determined in a study of PD-1 blockade in classical Hodgkin lymphoma. The V and J ends lost 3 bases and 0 bases, in that order; junction bases with no gene match: 5. This CDR3 is built from 15 residues. In germline, CDR1 is MDHEN, CDR2 SYDVKM. Some clones are missing from TCRdb's copy, which holds only in-frame ones; the method was immunoSEQ multiplex PCR. The profile shows 15,000 to 20,000 clones, 88% of them singletons. Of note for this clone: Its target is unknown.

Time point indicated: cycle 4 day 1 (C4D1), after five to seven weeks of nivolumab. The patients all showed relapse after autologous stem cell transplantation, while their brentuximab vedotin exposure varied. By magnetic negative selection, CD8+ T cells were isolated from the thawed PBMCs. General study points: Newly diagnosed patients had baseline TCR diversity that was reportedly lower than that of healthy donors.

This specimen consisted of CD8+ T cells from blood, obtained before the fourth cycle of nivolumab. The V call is TRBV28, the J call TRBJ2-7; 7 nucleotides line up with TRBD2. The source of this sequence is a human donor with classical Hodgkin lymphoma. The CDR3 nucleotides read TGTGCCAGCAGTTTTTTGTCTAGCGGCTCCTACGAGCAGTACTTC. Translation: CASSFLSSGSYEQYF.